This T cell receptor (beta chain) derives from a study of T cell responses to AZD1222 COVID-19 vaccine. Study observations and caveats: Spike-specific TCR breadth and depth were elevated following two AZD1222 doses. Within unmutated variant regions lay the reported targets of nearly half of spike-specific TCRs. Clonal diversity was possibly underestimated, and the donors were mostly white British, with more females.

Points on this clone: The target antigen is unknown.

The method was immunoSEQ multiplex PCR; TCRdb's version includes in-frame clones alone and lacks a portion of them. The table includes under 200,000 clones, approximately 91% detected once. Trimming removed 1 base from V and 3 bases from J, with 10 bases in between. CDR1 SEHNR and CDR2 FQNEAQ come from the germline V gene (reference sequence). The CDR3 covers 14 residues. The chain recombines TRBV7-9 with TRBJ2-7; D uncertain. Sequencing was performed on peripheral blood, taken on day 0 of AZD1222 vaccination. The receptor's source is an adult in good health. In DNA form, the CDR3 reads TGTGCCAGCAGCTTAGAACCCCCTAGCTACGAGCAGTACTTC. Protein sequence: CASSLEPPSYEQYF.